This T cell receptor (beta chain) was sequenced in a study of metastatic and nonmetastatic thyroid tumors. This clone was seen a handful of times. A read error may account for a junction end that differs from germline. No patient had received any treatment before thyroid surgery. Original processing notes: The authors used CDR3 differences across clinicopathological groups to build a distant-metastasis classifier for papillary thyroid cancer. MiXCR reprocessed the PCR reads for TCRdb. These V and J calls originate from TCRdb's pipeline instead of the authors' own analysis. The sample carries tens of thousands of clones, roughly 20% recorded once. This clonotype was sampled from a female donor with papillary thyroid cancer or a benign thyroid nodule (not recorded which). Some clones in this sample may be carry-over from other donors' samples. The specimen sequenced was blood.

The CDR3 reads CASTWTALYNEHFF. In DNA, the CDR3 is TGTGCCAGCACCTGGACAGCCCTTTACAATGAGCATTTCTTC. The genes are TRBV2 and TRBJ2-1, with D possibly matching TRBD1 (6 bases). CDR3 length: 14 amino acids. Germline CDR1 SNHLY, CDR2 FYNNEI.